This TCR beta chain emerged from a study of T cell repertoires in cytomegalovirus infection. CDR3 length: 12 amino acids. The germline CDR1 and CDR2 sequences are MGHDK and SYGVNS. V gave up 4 bases and J gave up 4 bases, with 5 bases separating them. About this clonotype: The antigen is unknown.

TCRdb reanalysed the reads using MiXCR and keeps one entry per CDR3 protein. Of a few hundred thousand distinct CDR3 sequences detected, roughly 46% appear once; the ten largest clones hold about two fifths. The receptor comes from a human donor in good health (CMV status not recorded). Some clones in this sample may be carry-over from other donors' samples. Here the sequenced sample was cultured PBMCs, taken from culture after CMV antigen stimulation. The chain joins TRBV25-1 to TRBJ1-5; no firm D call. The CDR3 loop is CASSAPNQPQHF. The CDR3, as DNA: TGTGCCAGCAGTGCGCCAAATCAGCCCCAGCATTTT.